This passage covers 27 T cell receptor beta chains from one sample sequenced in a study of blood T cell repertoires in COVID-19. The method was immunoSEQ multiplex PCR; TCRdb's version includes in-frame clones alone and lacks a portion of them. The profile covers under 200,000 clones, with almost 85% appearing a single time and 7.5% to 9.5% taken by the ten largest. The sample consisted of peripheral blood. The source of these receptors is a man aged 35-49 years who had recovered from COVID-19.

The rearrangement links TRBV27 to TRBJ2-3, with D possibly matching TRBD2 (5 bases). With 4 bases removed from V and 8 bases from J, the gap between germline ends came to 10 bases. This CDR3 has 12 residues. The germline V gene has CDR1 MNHEY and CDR2 SMNVEV (reference sequence). The CDR3 loop reads CASSYPGSTQYF. The CDR3 nucleotides are TGTGCCAGCAGTTACCCGGGGAGTACGCAGTATTTT.

The CDR3 spells CASKTRGNTEAFF. For the CDR3, the DNA is TGTGCCAGTAAAACTCGGGGGAACACTGAAGCTTTCTTT. The rearrangement uses TRBV18 and TRBJ1-1; no firm D call. The CDR3 is made up of 13 amino acids. V was shortened by 9 bases and J by 1 base, with 12 bases between the two germline ends. Germline V gene sequence: CDR1 KGHSH, CDR2 LQKENI.

V is TRBV6-4 and J is TRBJ1-5; D not certain. V was pared by 10 bases and J by 7 bases, with 20 bases between. This CDR3 has 14 residues. Germline CDR1 and CDR2: MRHNA and SNTAGT. The CDR3 DNA is TGTGCCACCCTGACAAAGCCCCTCACCCAGCCCCAGCATTTT. Residues: CATLTKPLTQPQHF.

The V gene is TRBV9, the J gene TRBJ2-6; the D gene is possibly TRBD1 (5 bases). The CDR3 runs to 15 residues. Germline CDR1 is SGDLS and CDR2 is YYNGEE. Trimming removed 3 bases from V and 0 bases from J, with 7 bases in between. CDR3 sequence: CASSAQDSGANVLTF. The CDR3 DNA sequence: TGTGCCAGCAGCGCACAGGACTCTGGGGCCAACGTCCTGACTTTC.

The rearrangement links TRBV6-1 to TRBJ2-3, with 8 nucleotides matching TRBD1. In germline, CDR1 is MNHNS, CDR2 SASEGT. V was pared by 0 bases and J by 0 bases, with 5 bases of the junction left unmatched. This CDR3 has 17 residues. The CDR3 sequence is CASSEATGTGSTDTQYF. DNA of the CDR3: TGTGCCAGCAGTGAAGCCACCGGGACAGGAAGCACAGATACGCAGTATTTT.

CDR3 sequence (DNA): TGTGCCAGTAGGAGACAGGGTAGAAATTCACCCCTCCACTTT. The encoded protein is CASRRQGRNSPLHF. V usage is TRBV19 and J usage is TRBJ1-6, with 7 nucleotides matching TRBD1. The CDR3 consists of 14 residues. Per the germline V gene, CDR1 is LNHDA and CDR2 is SQIVND (reference sequence). The V and J ends lost 6 bases and 7 bases, in that order; junction bases with no gene match: 6.

The sample holds one count of this clone. The CDR3 loop is CASKDRTITYEQYF. In DNA form, the CDR3 reads TGTGCCAGTAAGGACAGAACCATTACCTACGAGCAGTACTTC. The V call is TRBV6-5, the J call TRBJ2-7, with D possibly matching TRBD1 (6 bases). The germline V and J ends were trimmed by 9 bases and 2 bases, with 17 bases remaining between them. The germline V gene encodes CDR1 MNHEY and CDR2 SVGAGI. This CDR3 contains 14 residues.

V gene TRBV19 combines with J gene TRBJ2-2, with D possibly being TRBD1 (5 bases). The CDR3 extends over 12 amino acids. Between the trimmed V and J ends, which lost 5 bases and 9 bases, there was a span of 10 bases. Germline CDR1 and CDR2: LNHDA and SQIVND (reference sequence). Written as DNA, the CDR3 is TGTGCCAGTAGTTTCGCAGGGAGGGAGCTGTTTTTT. Translated, it gives CASSFAGRELFF.

The chain joins TRBV2 to TRBJ1-5; the match to TRBD1 covers 7 bases. The V gene end was trimmed by 6 bases and the J gene end by 9 bases; junction bases not matched to a gene: 14. This CDR3 spans 15 amino acids. CDR1 is SNHLY, CDR2 FYNNEI, per germline. The CDR3 here is CASRPNTGAGVPQHF. The DNA of the CDR3 is TGTGCCAGCAGACCGAATACAGGGGCCGGGGTGCCCCAGCATTTT.

This chain joins TRBV10-3 and TRBJ1-2, with TRBD1 as a possible D gene (6 bases). Germline CDR1 ENHRY, CDR2 SYGVKD. The V end lost 8 bases, the J end lost 2 bases, and 12 bases lay between the germline ends. There are 13 residues in the CDR3. This CDR3 reads CAIQPGQNYGYTF. DNA of the CDR3: TGTGCCATCCAACCTGGACAGAACTATGGCTACACCTTC.

In DNA form, the CDR3 reads TGTGCCAGCAGTTCAGGGGGCGCGAGACACGAGCAGTACTTC. Its protein product is CASSSGGARHEQYF. The chain employs TRBV28 and TRBJ2-7, with 8 nucleotides matching TRBD1. Per the germline V gene, CDR1 is MDHEN and CDR2 is SYDVKM. This CDR3 comprises 14 residues. V shed 4 bases and J 5 bases; nucleotides not matched to a gene: 7. The full variable domain, with the rest looked up from reference TRBV28 and TRBJ2-7, is DVKVTQSSRYLVKRTGEKVFLECVQDMDHENMFWYRQDPGLGLRLIYFSYDVKMKEKGDIPEGYSVSREKKERFSLILESASTNQTSMYLCASSSGGARHEQYFGPGTRLTVT.

This clone has more than one count but fewer than ten. The chain combines TRBV4-1 with TRBJ2-7; 9 positions agree with TRBD2. V was clipped by 4 bases and J by 4 bases; unmatched bases: 8. Looked up from germline, CDR1 is MGHRA and CDR2 is YSYEKL. The CDR3 has 15 amino acids. CDR3: CASSLSSGTSYEQYF. CDR3 nucleotide sequence: TGCGCCAGCAGCCTGTCTAGCGGGACCTCATACGAGCAGTACTTC.

The chain combines TRBV19 with TRBJ1-5, with D possibly matching TRBD1 (6 bases). The V end lost 2 bases, the J end lost 3 bases, and 11 bases lay between the germline ends. Per germline, CDR1 LNHDA and CDR2 SQIVND (reference sequence). This CDR3 comprises 15 residues. CDR3 residues: CASSILGGANQPQHF. CDR3 DNA: TGTGCCAGTAGTATATTGGGGGGGGCCAATCAGCCCCAGCATTTT.

The chain carries TRBV11-3 and TRBJ2-4; D is perhaps TRBD1 (6 bases). The CDR3 is made up of 16 amino acids. Trimming pared 5 bases from V and 0 bases from J, leaving 14 bases between. Germline V gene sequence: CDR1 SGHNT, CDR2 YENEEA. This CDR3 reads CASSPKTGLAKNIQYF. The CDR3 coding sequence is TGTGCCAGCAGCCCGAAGACAGGACTAGCCAAAAACATTCAGTACTTC.

This clone was seen only a few times. The V gene is TRBV9, the J gene TRBJ1-1, with 8 bases identical to TRBD1. Germline CDR1 and CDR2: SGDLS and YYNGEE. V shed 3 bases and J 3 bases; nucleotides not matched to a gene: 7. CDR3 length: 15 amino acids. The CDR3 region is CASSGTGKGHTEAFF. The CDR3 DNA reads TGTGCCAGCAGCGGGACAGGGAAAGGGCACACTGAAGCTTTCTTT.

The rearrangement links TRBV6-6 to TRBJ1-5; 9 bases are shared with TRBD1. Trimming took 9 bases from V and 5 from J; bases not matched to a gene: 8. Germline loops: CDR1 MNHNY, CDR2 SVGAGI (reference sequence). This CDR3 spans 14 amino acids. The CDR3 protein is CASGLGDRDQPQHF. The CDR3, as DNA: TGTGCCAGTGGGCTCGGGGACAGGGATCAGCCCCAGCATTTT.

As concerns this clone: The same CDR3 arises from other DNA sequences in this sample as well. The chain links TRBV7-8 to TRBJ2-7; D not certain. CDR3 length equals 11 residues. The V end lost 3 bases, the J end lost 3 bases, and 3 bases lay between the germline ends. Germline CDR1 is SGHVS and CDR2 is FQNEAQ. DNA of the CDR3: TGTGCCAGCAGCTTTTACTACGAGCAGTACTTC. This gives the protein CASSFYYEQYF.

This rearrangement joins TRBV5-1 to TRBJ2-5; TRBD2 is a possible D gene (6 bases). This CDR3 contains 13 residues. Trimming stripped 4 bases from V and 5 bases from J, with 12 bases between. Germline V CDR1 and CDR2: SGHRS, YFSETQ. CDR3 loop: CASSPEGPETQYF. CDR3 nucleotide sequence: TGCGCCAGCAGCCCGGAGGGCCCGGAGACCCAGTACTTC.

V and J are TRBV24-1 and TRBJ2-3; a weak D match, TRBD1 (5 bases). V gave up 7 bases and J gave up 4 bases, with 11 bases separating them. Germline assignment: CDR1 KGHDR and CDR2 SFDVKD. The CDR3 covers 13 residues. The DNA for the CDR3 is TGTGCCACCAGCCTCCGACAGTCAGATACGCAGTATTTT. Its translation is CATSLRQSDTQYF.

The V gene is TRBV11-3, the J gene TRBJ2-7; the D is unclear. The CDR3 runs 14 residues. The V end was cut by 4 bases, the J end by 3 bases, with 13 bases between. Germline values: CDR1 SGHNT, CDR2 YENEEA. The CDR3 DNA reads TGTGCCAGCAGCTACGGTCCGGGTCACTACGAGCAGTACTTC. Translation: CASSYGPGHYEQYF.

V usage is TRBV5-6 and J usage is TRBJ1-2; 9 nucleotides agree with TRBD1. The CDR3 totals 14 residues. Germline CDR1 and CDR2: SGHDT and YYEEEE. Trimming took 2 bases from V and 2 from J; bases not matched to a gene: 1. For the CDR3, the DNA is TGTGCCAGCAGCTTTGACAGGGGGAACTATGGCTACACCTTC. As protein: CASSFDRGNYGYTF.

V gene TRBV7-8 combines with J gene TRBJ2-3; a weak D match, TRBD2 (5 bases). Germline CDR1 reads SGHVS; CDR2 reads FQNEAQ. CDR3 length: 15 amino acids. V gave up 2 bases and J gave up 3 bases, with 12 bases separating them. The CDR3 coding sequence is TGTGCCAGCAGCTTACCCCGGTCGGGGACAGATACGCAGTATTTT. It codes for CASSLPRSGTDTQYF.

This clone came up once. This chain connects TRBV5-5 to TRBJ2-7; TRBD1 aligns across 8 bases. V gave up 5 bases and J gave up 6 bases; unmatched junction bases: 7. This CDR3 contains 13 residues. Per germline, CDR1 SGHKS and CDR2 YYEKEE (reference sequence). The CDR3 nucleotides read TGTGCCAGCAGACTTGGACAGGGTAGCGAGCAGTACTTC. Translated, it gives CASRLGQGSEQYF. The variable domain in full, completed from reference TRBV5-5 and TRBJ2-7, reads DAGVTQSPTHLIKTRGQQVTLRCSPISGHKSVSWYQQVLGQGPQFIFQYYEKEERGRGNFPDRFSARQFPNYSSELNVNALLLGDSALYLCASRLGQGSEQYFGPGTRLTVT.

The chain uses TRBV11-3 and TRBJ2-7; 8 bases agree with TRBD2. From germline, CDR1 is SGHNT and CDR2 YENEEA. CDR3 length equals 16 residues. The V segment lost 1 base and the J segment 4 bases; nucleotides outside the gene matches: 9. DNA for the CDR3: TGTGCCAGCAGCTTAGTTGAGCGGGGGCCTCCTTACGAGCAGTACTTC. The encoded protein is CASSLVERGPPYEQYF. The entire variable domain, with the rest obtained from reference TRBV11-3 and TRBJ2-7, is as follows: EAGVVQSPRYKIIEKKQPVAFWCNPISGHNTLYWYLQNLGQGPELLIRYENEEAVDDSQLPKDRFSAERLKGVDSTLKIQPAELGDSAVYLCASSLVERGPPYEQYFGPGTRLTVT.

The genes are TRBV29-1 and TRBJ2-5; 7 bases line up with TRBD2. The CDR3 sequence is 14 residues long. CDR1 and CDR2 (germline): SQVTM, ANQGSEA. After removal of 6 bases from V and 0 bases from J, the junction contained 7 bases not matched to a gene. CDR3 loop: CSVAPGTNQETQYF. CDR3 DNA sequence: TGCAGCGTCGCTCCCGGGACTAACCAAGAGACCCAGTACTTC. The variable domain in full, completed from reference TRBV29-1 and TRBJ2-5, reads SAVISQKPSRDICQRGTSLTIQCQVDSQVTMMFWYRQQPGQSLTLIATANQGSEATYESGFVIDKFPISRPNLTFSTLTVSNMSPEDSSIYLCSVAPGTNQETQYFGPGTRLLVL.

This clone has at least ten counts. The genes are TRBV11-3 and TRBJ2-1, with D uncertain. Trimming removed 6 bases at V and 9 bases at J, with 9 bases between. Looked up from germline, CDR1 is SGHNT and CDR2 is YENEEA. The CDR3 is made up of 11 amino acids. The CDR3 region is CASSSSSEQFF. CDR3 bases: TGTGCCAGCAGTTCCTCTAGTGAGCAGTTCTTC.

The CDR3 DNA sequence: TGTGCCAGCAGCTTAGGAAGGGGGGGAGTCTACGAGCAGTACTTC. Translated, it gives CASSLGRGGVYEQYF. This chain links TRBV13 with TRBJ2-7; D is possibly TRBD2 (7 bases). The CDR3 sequence is 15 residues long. V was clipped by 0 bases and J by 3 bases, with 12 bases between them. CDR1 is PRHDT, CDR2 FYEKMQ, per germline (reference sequence).